The next 3 T cell receptor beta chains were all read from a single sample in a study of immune evolution from preneoplasia to lung adenocarcinoma. The method was immunoSEQ multiplex PCR; TCRdb's version includes in-frame clones alone and lacks a portion of them. The sample records about 7,500 clones, around 85% being singletons. The sequencing input was FFPE minimally invasive lung adenocarcinoma tissue. Receptor source: a person of 80 years or more with lung adenocarcinoma.

The J gene is TRBJ2-4, the V gene TRBV5-6; D remains ambiguous. The V and J ends lost 1 base and 1 base respectively, with 15 bases between them. Germline loops: CDR1 SGHDT, CDR2 YYEEEE. CDR3 length: 17 amino acids. The CDR3 protein is CASSLRVPMGAKNIQYF. In nucleotides, the CDR3 is TGTGCCAGCAGCTTGCGAGTACCTATGGGGGCCAAAAACATTCAGTACTTC.

The chain recombines TRBV5-5 with TRBJ2-3, with 8 positions matching TRBD2. V dropped 4 bases and J dropped 6; count of bases not matched to a gene: 10. Germline lookup yields CDR1 SGHKS and CDR2 YYEKEE (reference sequence). This CDR3 has 15 amino acids. In DNA form, the CDR3 reads TGTGCCAGCAGCGAAGCCGGGACTAGTTTTGATACGCAGTATTTT. Translation gives CASSEAGTSFDTQYF.

J is TRBJ1-2 and V is TRBV28, with D possibly being TRBD1 (5 bases). There are 17 residues in the CDR3. Germline CDR1 reads MDHEN; CDR2 reads SYDVKM. Trimming removed 1 base from V and 8 bases from J, with 23 bases in between. The CDR3 spells CASSLFGLADSSHGYTF. The DNA for the CDR3 is TGTGCCAGCAGTTTATTTGGCTTGGCAGACAGTTCACACGGCTACACCTTC.